Sequencing of this T cell receptor beta chain was carried out in a study of molecular identifiers for immune sequencing clone quantification. As to this clonotype: Its ends do not fully match the called genes, so a read error is possible.

The CDR3 runs 14 residues. The germline gives CDR1 SQVTM, CDR2 ANQGSEA. MiXCR, run by TCRdb on the PCR reads, gives a single entry per CDR3 protein. This table has around 470,000 distinct CDR3 sequences, approximately 25% appearing once. The receptor was derived from a human donor in good health. Some libraries in this study had Jurkat cell RNA spiked in. The genes are TRBV29-1 and TRBJ2-1, with D possibly matching TRBD1 (6 bases). Sequenced sample: naive CD8+ T cells from blood, with Jurkat cell RNA spiked in. Subset meaning: FACS-sorted CD8+CD4-CCR7+CD45RA+ naive T cells. The CDR3 coding sequence is TGCAGCGTTGAGGGCAGGGGATCCTACAATGAGCGGTTCTTC. Its protein is CSVEGRGSYNERFF.